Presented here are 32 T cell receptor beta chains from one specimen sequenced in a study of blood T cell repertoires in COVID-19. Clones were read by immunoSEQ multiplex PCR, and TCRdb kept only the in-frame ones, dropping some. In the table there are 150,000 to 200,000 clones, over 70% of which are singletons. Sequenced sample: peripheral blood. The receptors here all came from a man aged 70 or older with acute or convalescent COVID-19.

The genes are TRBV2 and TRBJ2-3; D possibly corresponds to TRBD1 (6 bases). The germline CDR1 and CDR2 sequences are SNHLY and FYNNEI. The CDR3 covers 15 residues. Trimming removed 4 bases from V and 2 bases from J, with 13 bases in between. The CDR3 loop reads CASSVSGVDTDTQYF. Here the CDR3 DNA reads TGTGCCAGCAGTGTCTCAGGGGTGGACACAGATACGCAGTATTTT.

This CDR3 reads CASSRLQETQYF. For the CDR3, the DNA is TGTGCCAGCAGTAGACTACAAGAGACCCAGTACTTC. V gene TRBV12-3 or TRBV12-4 combines with J gene TRBJ2-5, with a possible D match to TRBD2 (5 bases). V shed 5 bases and J shed 2 bases, with 6 bases lying between them. This CDR3 is 12 amino acids long.

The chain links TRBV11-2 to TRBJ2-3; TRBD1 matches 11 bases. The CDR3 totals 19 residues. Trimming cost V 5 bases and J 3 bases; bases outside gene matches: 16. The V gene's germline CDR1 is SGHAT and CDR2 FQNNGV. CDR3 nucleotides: TGTGCCAGCAGCCACTGGACAGGGGGCGTCAGGGGGAGGACAGATACGCAGTATTTT. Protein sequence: CASSHWTGGVRGRTDTQYF. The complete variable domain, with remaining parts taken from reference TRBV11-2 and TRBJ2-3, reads EAGVAQSPRYKIIEKRQSVAFWCNPISGHATLYWYQQILGQGPKLLIQFQNNGVVDDSQLPKDRFSAERLKGVDSTLKIQPAKLEDSAVYLCASSHWTGGVRGRTDTQYFGPGTRLTVL.

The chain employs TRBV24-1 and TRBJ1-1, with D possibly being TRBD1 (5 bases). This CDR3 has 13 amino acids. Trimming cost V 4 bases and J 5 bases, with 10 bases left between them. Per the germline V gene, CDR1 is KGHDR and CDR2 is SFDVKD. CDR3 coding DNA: TGTGCCACCAGTGAGGCAGGGAGGACTGAAGCTTTCTTT. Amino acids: CATSEAGRTEAFF.

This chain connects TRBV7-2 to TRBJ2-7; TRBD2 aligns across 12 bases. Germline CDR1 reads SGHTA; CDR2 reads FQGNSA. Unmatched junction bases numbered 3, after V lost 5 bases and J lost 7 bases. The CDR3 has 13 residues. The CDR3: CASSPTSGGEQYF. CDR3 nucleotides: TGTGCCAGCAGCCCGACTAGCGGGGGAGAGCAGTACTTC. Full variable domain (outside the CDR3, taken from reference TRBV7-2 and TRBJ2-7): GAGVSQSPSNKVTEKGKDVELRCDPISGHTALYWYRQSLGQGLEFLIYFQGNSAPDKSGLPSDRFSAERTGGSVSTLTIQRTQQEDSAVYLCASSPTSGGEQYFGPGTRLTVT.

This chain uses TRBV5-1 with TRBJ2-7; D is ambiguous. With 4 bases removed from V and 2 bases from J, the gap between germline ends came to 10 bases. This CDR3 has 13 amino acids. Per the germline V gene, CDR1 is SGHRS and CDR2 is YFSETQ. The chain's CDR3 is CASSRDTAYEQYF. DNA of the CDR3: TGCGCCAGCAGCAGAGACACCGCCTACGAGCAGTACTTC.

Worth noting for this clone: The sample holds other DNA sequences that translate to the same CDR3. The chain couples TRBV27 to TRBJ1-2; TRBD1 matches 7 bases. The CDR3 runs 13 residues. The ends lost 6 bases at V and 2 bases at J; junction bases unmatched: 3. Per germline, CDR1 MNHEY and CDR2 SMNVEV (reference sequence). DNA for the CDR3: TGTGCCAGCAGCCTGACAGGGAACTATGGCTACACCTTC. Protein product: CASSLTGNYGYTF.

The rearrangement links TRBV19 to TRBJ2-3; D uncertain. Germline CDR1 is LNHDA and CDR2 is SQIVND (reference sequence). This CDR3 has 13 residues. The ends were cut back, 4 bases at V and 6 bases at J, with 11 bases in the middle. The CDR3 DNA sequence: TGTGCCAGTAGTAGTGAGCCGCGGGATACGCAGTATTTT. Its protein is CASSSEPRDTQYF.

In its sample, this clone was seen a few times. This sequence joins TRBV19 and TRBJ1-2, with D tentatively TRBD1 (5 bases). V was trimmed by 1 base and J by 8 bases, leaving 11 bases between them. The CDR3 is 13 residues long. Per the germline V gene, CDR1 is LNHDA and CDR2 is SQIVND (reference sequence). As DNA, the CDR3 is TGTGCCAGTAGTATAGGCAGGGCAAGAGGCTACACCTTC. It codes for CASSIGRARGYTF.

The CDR3 DNA reads TGTGCCAGCAGCTTAGGGGTTAGCGGGAGTCGAGAGACCCAGTACTTC. Its translation: CASSLGVSGSRETQYF. The chain recombines TRBV11-2 with TRBJ2-5; TRBD2 agrees at 9 bases. The ends lost 1 base at V and 4 bases at J; junction bases unmatched: 7. The CDR3 extends over 16 amino acids. CDR1 and CDR2 (germline): SGHAT, FQNNGV.

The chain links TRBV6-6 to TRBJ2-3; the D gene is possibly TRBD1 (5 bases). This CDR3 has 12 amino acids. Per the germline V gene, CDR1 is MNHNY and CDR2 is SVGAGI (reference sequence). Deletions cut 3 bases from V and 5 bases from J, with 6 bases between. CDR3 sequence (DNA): TGTGCCAGCAGTTATAGGGGAGATACGCAGTATTTT. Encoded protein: CASSYRGDTQYF.

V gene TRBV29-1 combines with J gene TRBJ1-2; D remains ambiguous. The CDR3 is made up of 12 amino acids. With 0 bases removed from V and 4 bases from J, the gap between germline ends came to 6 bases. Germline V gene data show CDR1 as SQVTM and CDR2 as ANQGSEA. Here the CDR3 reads CSVEDSRYGYTF. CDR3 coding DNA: TGCAGCGTTGAAGACAGTCGCTATGGCTACACCTTC.

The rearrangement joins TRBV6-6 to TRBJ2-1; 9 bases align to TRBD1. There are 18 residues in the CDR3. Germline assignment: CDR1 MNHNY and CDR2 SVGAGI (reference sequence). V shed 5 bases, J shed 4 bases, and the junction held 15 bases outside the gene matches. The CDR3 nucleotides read TGTGCCAGCAGTCCCCGCGACAGGGGGTCGCCCTTATACAATGAGCAGTTCTTC. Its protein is CASSPRDRGSPLYNEQFF.

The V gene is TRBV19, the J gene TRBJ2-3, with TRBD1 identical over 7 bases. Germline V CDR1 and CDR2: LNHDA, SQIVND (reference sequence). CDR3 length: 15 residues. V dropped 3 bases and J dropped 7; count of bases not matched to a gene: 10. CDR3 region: CASSIEGGAGNTQYF. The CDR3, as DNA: TGTGCCAGTAGTATTGAAGGGGGCGCCGGAAATACGCAGTATTTT.

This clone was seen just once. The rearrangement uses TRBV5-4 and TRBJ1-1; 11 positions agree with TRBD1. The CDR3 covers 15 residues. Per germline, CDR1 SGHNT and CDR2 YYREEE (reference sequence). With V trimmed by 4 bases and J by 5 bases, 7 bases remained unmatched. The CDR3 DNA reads TGTGCCAGCAGCCCCATGGACAGGGGGCTTACTGAAGCTTTCTTT. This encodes CASSPMDRGLTEAFF.

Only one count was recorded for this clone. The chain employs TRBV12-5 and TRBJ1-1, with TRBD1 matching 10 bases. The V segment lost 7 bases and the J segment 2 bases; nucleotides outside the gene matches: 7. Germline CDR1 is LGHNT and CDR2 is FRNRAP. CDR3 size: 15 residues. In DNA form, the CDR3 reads TGTGCTAGTGCCGCGGACAGGGGGACAAACACTGAAGCTTTCTTT. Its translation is CASAADRGTNTEAFF.

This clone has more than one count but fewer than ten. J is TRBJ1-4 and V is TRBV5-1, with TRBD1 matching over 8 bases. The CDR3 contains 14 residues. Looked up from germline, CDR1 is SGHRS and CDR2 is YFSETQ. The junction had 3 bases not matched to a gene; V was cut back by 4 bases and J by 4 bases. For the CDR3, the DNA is TGCGCCAGCAGCCCGGGACAGGTTAATGAAAAACTGTTTTTT. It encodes CASSPGQVNEKLFF.

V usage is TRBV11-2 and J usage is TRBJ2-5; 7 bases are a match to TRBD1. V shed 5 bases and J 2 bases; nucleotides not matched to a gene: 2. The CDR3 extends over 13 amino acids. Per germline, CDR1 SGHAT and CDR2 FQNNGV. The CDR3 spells CASSKGQQETQYF. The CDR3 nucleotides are TGTGCCAGCAGCAAGGGACAGCAAGAGACCCAGTACTTC.

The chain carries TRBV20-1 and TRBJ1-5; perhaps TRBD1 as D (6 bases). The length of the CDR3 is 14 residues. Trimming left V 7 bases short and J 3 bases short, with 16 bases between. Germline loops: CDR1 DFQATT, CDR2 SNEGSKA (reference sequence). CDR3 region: CSVGERGNNQPQHF. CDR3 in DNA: TGCAGTGTTGGTGAAAGGGGGAACAATCAGCCCCAGCATTTT.

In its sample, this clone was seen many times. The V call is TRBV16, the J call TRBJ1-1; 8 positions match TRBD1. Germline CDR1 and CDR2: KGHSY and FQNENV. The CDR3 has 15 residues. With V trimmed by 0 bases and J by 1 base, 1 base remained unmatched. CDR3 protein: CASSQSGTGNTEAFF. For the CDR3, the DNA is TGTGCCAGCAGCCAATCAGGGACAGGGAACACTGAAGCTTTCTTT.

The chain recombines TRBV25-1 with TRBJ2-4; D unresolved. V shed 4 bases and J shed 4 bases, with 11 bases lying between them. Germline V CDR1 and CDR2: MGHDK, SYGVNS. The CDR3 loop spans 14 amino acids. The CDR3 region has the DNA TGTGCCAGCAGTGCGACCGCCGGGAAAAACATTCAGTACTTC. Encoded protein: CASSATAGKNIQYF.

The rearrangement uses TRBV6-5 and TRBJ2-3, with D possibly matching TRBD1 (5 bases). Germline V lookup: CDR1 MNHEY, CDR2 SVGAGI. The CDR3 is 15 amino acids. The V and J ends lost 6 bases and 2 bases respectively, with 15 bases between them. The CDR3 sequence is CASSSDMATTDTQYF. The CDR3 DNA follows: TGTGCCAGCAGCTCGGACATGGCCACCACAGATACGCAGTATTTT.

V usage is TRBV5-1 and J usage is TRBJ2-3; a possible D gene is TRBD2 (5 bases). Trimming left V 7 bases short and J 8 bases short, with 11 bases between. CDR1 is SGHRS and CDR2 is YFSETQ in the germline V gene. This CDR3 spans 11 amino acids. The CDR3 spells CASRVEGTQYF. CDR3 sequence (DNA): TGCGCCAGCCGTGTAGAGGGTACGCAGTATTTT.

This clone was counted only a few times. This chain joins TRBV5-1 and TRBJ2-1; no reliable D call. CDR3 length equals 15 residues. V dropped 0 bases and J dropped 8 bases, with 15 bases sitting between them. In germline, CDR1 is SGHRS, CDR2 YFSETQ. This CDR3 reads CASSLERGPDYEQFF. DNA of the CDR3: TGCGCCAGCAGCTTGGAACGTGGGCCGGATTATGAGCAGTTCTTC.

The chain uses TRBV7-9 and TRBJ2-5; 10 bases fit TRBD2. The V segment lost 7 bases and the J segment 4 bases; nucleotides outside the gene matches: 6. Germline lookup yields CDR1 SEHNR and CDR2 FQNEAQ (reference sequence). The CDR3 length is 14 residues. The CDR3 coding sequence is TGTGCCAGCACCGGGGCTAGCGGGGGAGAGACCCAGTACTTC. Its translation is CASTGASGGETQYF. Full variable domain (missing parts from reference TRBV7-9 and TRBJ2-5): DTGVSQNPRHKITKRGQNVTFRCDPISEHNRLYWYRQTLGQGPEFLTYFQNEAQLEKSRLLSDRFSAERPKGSFSTLEIQRTEQGDSAMYLCASTGASGGETQYFGPGTRLLVL.

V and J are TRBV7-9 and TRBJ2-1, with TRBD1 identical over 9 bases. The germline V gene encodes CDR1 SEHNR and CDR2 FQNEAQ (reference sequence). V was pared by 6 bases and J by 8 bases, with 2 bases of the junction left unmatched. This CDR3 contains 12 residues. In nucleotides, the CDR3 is TGTGCCAGCAGTACAGGGGGCCATGAGCAGTTCTTC. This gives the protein CASSTGGHEQFF. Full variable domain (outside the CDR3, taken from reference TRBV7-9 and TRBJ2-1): DTGVSQNPRHKITKRGQNVTFRCDPISEHNRLYWYRQTLGQGPEFLTYFQNEAQLEKSRLLSDRFSAERPKGSFSTLEIQRTEQGDSAMYLCASSTGGHEQFFGPGTRLTVL.

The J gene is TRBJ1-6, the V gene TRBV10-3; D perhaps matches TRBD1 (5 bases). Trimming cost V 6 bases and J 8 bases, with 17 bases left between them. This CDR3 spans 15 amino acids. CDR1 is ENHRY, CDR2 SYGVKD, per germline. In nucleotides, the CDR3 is TGTGCCATCAGAGGGGACTTCGTGGAACATTCACCCCTCCACTTT. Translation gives CAIRGDFVEHSPLHF.

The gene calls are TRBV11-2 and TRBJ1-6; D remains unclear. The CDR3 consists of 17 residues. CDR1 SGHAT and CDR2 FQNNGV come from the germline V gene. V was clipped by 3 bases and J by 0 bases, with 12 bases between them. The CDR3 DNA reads TGTGCCAGCAGCTTCCAGCCACCTAGCTCCTATAATTCACCCCTCCACTTT. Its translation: CASSFQPPSSYNSPLHF.

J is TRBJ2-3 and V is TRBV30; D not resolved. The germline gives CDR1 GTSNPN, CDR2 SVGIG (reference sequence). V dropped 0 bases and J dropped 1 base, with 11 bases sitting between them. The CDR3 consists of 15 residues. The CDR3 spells CAWSVGVTGTDTQYF. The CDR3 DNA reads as TGTGCCTGGAGTGTGGGCGTGACGGGCACAGATACGCAGTATTTT.

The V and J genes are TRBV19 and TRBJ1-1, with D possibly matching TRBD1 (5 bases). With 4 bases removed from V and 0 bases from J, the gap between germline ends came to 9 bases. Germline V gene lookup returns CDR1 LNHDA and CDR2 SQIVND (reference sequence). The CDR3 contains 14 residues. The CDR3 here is CASSTRQLNTEAFF. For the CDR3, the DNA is TGTGCCAGTAGTACCCGACAGTTGAACACTGAAGCTTTCTTT.

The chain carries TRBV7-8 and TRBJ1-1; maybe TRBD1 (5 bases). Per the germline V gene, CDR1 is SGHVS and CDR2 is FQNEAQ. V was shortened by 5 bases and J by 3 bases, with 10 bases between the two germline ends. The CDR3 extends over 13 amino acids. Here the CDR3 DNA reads TGTGCCAGCAGCATGACAGTGGACACTGAAGCTTTCTTT. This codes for CASSMTVDTEAFF.

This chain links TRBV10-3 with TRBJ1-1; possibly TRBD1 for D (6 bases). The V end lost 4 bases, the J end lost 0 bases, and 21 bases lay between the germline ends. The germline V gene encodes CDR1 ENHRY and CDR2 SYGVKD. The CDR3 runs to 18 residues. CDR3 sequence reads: CAISGNPGAAQLNTEAFF. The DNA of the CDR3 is TGTGCCATCAGTGGAAACCCAGGGGCAGCGCAATTGAACACTGAAGCTTTCTTT.